This T cell receptor (beta chain) was profiled in a study of cytomegalovirus exposure and HLA in healthy donors. Whole-study findings and limits: Later on, analysis showed that most CMV-associated TCR beta chains appeared to be HLA-restricted.

As to this clone: Its antigen is not identified.

60 Vbeta and 13 Jbeta primers were used in PCR. Sequencing used immunoSEQ multiplex PCR; TCRdb keeps in-frame clones, though not all of them. The table lists 200,000 or so clones, 80% to 85% of them singletons. CDR1 and CDR2 from the germline V gene are SGHDN and FVKESK. V was clipped by 4 bases and J by 8 bases; unmatched bases: 5. The CDR3 is 14 amino acids. The receptor was derived from a woman aged 45-60 years in good health and CMV-seropositive. The rearrangement joins TRBV14 to TRBJ1-6, with 7 bases fitting TRBD1. Sequenced input: PBMCs. This chain's CDR3 is CASSPRTGDSPLHF. The CDR3 region has the DNA TGTGCCAGCAGCCCCCGGACAGGAGATTCACCCCTCCACTTT.